This T cell receptor beta chain was identified in a study of T cell responses to AZD1222 COVID-19 vaccine. Profiling relied on immunoSEQ multiplex PCR, and the TCRdb table lists in-frame clones only, not all of them. The sample gives 130,000 or so clones, roughly nine tenths of which show up once; approximately 3.1% is in the top ten. Germline values: CDR1 MGHDK, CDR2 SYGVNS. The CDR3 covers 14 residues. V trimming: 4 bases; J trimming: 2 bases; junction bases outside the gene matches: 3. Study observations and caveats: Most donors were white British, females outnumbered males, and clonal diversity was possibly underestimated. Scientists sampled the repertoires only once the peak T cell response had passed. CD4 TCRs linked to vaccination spanned spike, dominating at 160-218 and 743-854.

A word on this clone: Antigen specificity is unknown.

The chain has TRBV25-1 and TRBJ2-3; TRBD1 matches 7 bases. This TCR was recovered from an adult in good health. The sample was peripheral blood, taken on day 0 of AZD1222 vaccination. CDR3 coding DNA: TGTGCCAGCAGTGGACAGGGACCCACAGATACGCAGTATTTT. Its protein is CASSGQGPTDTQYF.